One T cell receptor (beta chain) is described in this entry. Which antigen it targets is not known. Per-base qualities were not stored, and no clone one base away is much larger. The collaborating institutions used their own protocols to collect whole blood in K2EDTA tubes. For TCRbeta analysis, collaborators shipped samples in one of three forms: frozen whole blood, isolated PBMCs, or DNA extracted from either of those sample types. Via the germline V gene, CDR1 is MDHEN and CDR2 SYDVKM. Trimming accounts for 2 bases at V and 12 bases at J, while the number of junction bases matched to no gene is 11. The CDR3 starts with the cysteine, ends with the phenylalanine, and has 14 residues. Kept here is only the CDR3 DNA, which spans 42 bases and is read in frame from base 1. This entry is derived from a study of blood T cell repertoires in COVID-19 (dated by TCRdb to 2018 to 2020). Study-wide context: Samples covering the acute and convalescent phases of COVID-19 were provided by collaborators in the United States, Italy and Spain. Samples were obtained from the ongoing ImmuneRACE study (first 160 participants) and from approximately 1,200 subjects provided by 6 global collaborators. The prospective study material was composed of cDNA or gDNA derived from T cells, B-cell-depleted T cells, or PBMCs. Subjects who had been exposed to COVID-19, were actively infected with it, or had recovered from it provided the deeply sampled blood TCRbeta repertoires that made up the dataset. Sample metadata almost always included a de-identified subject ID, COVID-19 status, age in years and sex. Where HLA class I and class II types were available, the types were taken from metadata supplied by the sample provider, not from assay-based typing. The repertoires were made available in a free public database intended to serve as a resource for research on the immune response to SARS-CoV-2. Overall study outcomes, separate from this receptor: The amount of clinical and demographic metadata varied by source and participant and was provided uncurated.

The immunoSEQ Assay, a bias-controlled multiplex PCR, was used to amplify TCRbeta CDR3 regions from genomic DNA. The original methods were these. Nucleated cell counts per sample were estimated from amplification of reference gene primers within the assay. To quantify the absolute abundance of each unique TCRbeta CDR3 rearrangement, sequence reads were collapsed and filtered. For each sample, productive Simpson clonality was calculated as the square root of Simpson's diversity index across productive rearrangements. In TCRdb, the immuneACCESS table is reduced to in-frame sequences with V and J assigned. These tables do not hold every clone; where another copy was compared, an unresolved V gene accounts for under half, and the others remain unexplained. The V and J calls and clone size were taken over from that table, and D and trimming were inferred from the DNA. This sample gives approximately 120,000 clones in total; less than 85% of them show up just once. Approximately 18% of the sample rests with the top ten.

Recombination connected TRBV28 to TRBJ1-1, and TRBD1 matches 8 of the central bases. The TCR was taken from a woman aged 60-75 years with acute or convalescent COVID-19. Specimen: peripheral blood. The sequenced DNA is TGTGCCAGCAGTTTAGTTCAGGGGGCGCAAACTACTTTCTTT. Translated, this is CASSLVQGAQTTFF.